This TCR beta chain appears in the sequencing data of a study of brain metastases from non-small cell lung cancer. General study findings and limits: Fewer infiltrating T cells were found in brain metastases than primaries. Paired brain metastases and primary tumors largely shared TCR repertoires. Expanded T-cell clones appeared in around 64% of brain metastases over primaries.

With respect to this clone: What it binds is unknown.

Clones were read by immunoSEQ multiplex PCR, and TCRdb kept only the in-frame ones, dropping some. The sample comprises about 4,900 clones, 60% to 85% of which are singletons, and around 6% rests with the top ten. The CDR3 has 15 amino acids. Germline-derived CDR1 and CDR2 are SGHKS and YYEKEE (reference sequence). The germline V and J ends were trimmed by 3 bases and 5 bases, with 14 bases remaining between them. The J gene is TRBJ2-2, the V gene TRBV5-5, with D perhaps assigned TRBD1 or TRBD2 (7 bases each). The clonotype comes from a donor at least 40 years old with non-small cell lung cancer. Sequencing was done on a sample of primary lung tumor tissue. CDR3 DNA: TGTGCCAGCAGCTCCAGGGGGGGATGGACCGGGGAGCTGTTTTTT. Translated, it gives CASSSRGGWTGELFF.